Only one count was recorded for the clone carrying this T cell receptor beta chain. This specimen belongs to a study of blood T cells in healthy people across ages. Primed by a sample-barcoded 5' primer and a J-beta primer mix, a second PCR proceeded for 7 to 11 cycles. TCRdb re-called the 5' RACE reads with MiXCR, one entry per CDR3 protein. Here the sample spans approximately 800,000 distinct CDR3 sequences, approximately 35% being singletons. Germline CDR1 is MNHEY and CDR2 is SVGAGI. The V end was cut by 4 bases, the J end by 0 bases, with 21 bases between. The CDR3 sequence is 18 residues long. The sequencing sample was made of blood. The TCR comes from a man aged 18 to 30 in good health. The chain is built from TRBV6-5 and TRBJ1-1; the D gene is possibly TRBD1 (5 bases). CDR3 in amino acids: CASSFHGGGETMNTEAFF. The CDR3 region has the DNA TGTGCCAGCAGTTTCCACGGGGGGGGGGAGACCATGAACACTGAAGCTTTCTTT.